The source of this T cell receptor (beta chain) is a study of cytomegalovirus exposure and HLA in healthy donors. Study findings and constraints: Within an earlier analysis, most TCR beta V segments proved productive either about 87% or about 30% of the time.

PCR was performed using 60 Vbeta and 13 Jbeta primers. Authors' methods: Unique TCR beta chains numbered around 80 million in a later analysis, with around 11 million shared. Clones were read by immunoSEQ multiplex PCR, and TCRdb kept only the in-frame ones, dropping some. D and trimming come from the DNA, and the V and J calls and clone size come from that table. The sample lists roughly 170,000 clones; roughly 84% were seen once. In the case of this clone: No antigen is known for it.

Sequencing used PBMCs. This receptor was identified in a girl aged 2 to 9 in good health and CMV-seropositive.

Here the CDR3 reads CASSLQAGSGYEQYF. The CDR3 DNA reads as TGTGCCAGCAGTTTACAGGCGGGGTCGGGCTACGAGCAGTACTTC. The gene calls are TRBV28 and TRBJ2-7; weak D call: TRBD2 (6 bases). CDR3 length: 15 amino acids. V lost 2 bases to trimming and J lost 3 bases, with 14 bases between them. The V gene's germline CDR1 is MDHEN and CDR2 SYDVKM.